This passage covers 13 T cell receptor beta chains from one sample sequenced in a study of regulatory T cells in long-lasting Graves disease. In building TCR beta libraries, iRepertoire HTBI primers were used together with Arm-PCR of CDR3 regions. TCRdb used MiXCR to reprocess the multiplex PCR reads, holding one entry per CDR3 protein. This table has about 470,000 distinct CDR3 sequences, 20% to 25% appearing once. Time point denoted: persistent/refractory GD, antithyroid drugs over 5 years with positive TRAb. PBMCs were the source of the RNA used for TCR sequencing. The sample in question was peripheral blood mononuclear cells (PBMCs), obtained when the disease was refractory, from a patient treated with antithyroid drugs. Receptors originate from a female donor with Graves disease.

This clonotype was observed a few times. This chain uses TRBV24-1 with TRBJ2-1; D remains ambiguous. The CDR3 sequence is 16 residues long. Germline loops: CDR1 KGHDR, CDR2 SFDVKD. The V gene lost 0 bases and the J gene lost 10 bases, with 18 bases spanning the gap. As DNA, the CDR3 is TGTGCCACCAGTGATTTGCAGGTCCAGGTGCCATCCGAGCAGTTCTTC. Translation: CATSDLQVQVPSEQFF.

Only a few counts were recorded for this clonotype. The chain is built from TRBV7-9 and TRBJ1-2; D may be TRBD1 (6 bases). This CDR3 contains 13 residues. Germline V gene lookup returns CDR1 SEHNR and CDR2 FQNEAQ (reference sequence). The germline V and J ends were trimmed by 5 bases and 8 bases, with 15 bases remaining between them. The CDR3 reads CASSELGGAGYTF. The CDR3 bases are TGTGCCAGCAGCGAACTCGGGGGGGCCGGCTACACCTTC.

CDR3 residues: CSARATGVEKLFF. CDR3 DNA: TGCAGTGCTAGAGCGACAGGGGTTGAAAAACTGTTTTTT. The chain has TRBV20-1 and TRBJ1-4; TRBD1 matches at 8 bases. This CDR3 is 13 amino acids long. V lost 1 base, J lost 7 bases, and 2 bases stayed unmatched. Germline loops: CDR1 DFQATT, CDR2 SNEGSKA (reference sequence).

The chain uses TRBV19 and TRBJ2-4; D is possibly TRBD1 (6 bases). The CDR3 is 14 amino acids. The germline V and J ends were trimmed by 6 bases and 2 bases, with 11 bases remaining between them. Germline CDR1 and CDR2: LNHDA and SQIVND (reference sequence). Here the CDR3 reads CASSLGTTKNIQYF. In nucleotides, the CDR3 is TGTGCCAGTAGCCTGGGGACAACCAAAAACATTCAGTACTTC.

This clonotype has at least ten counts. The rearrangement uses TRBV7-2 and TRBJ2-5; D gene unclear. The germline V gene encodes CDR1 SGHTA and CDR2 FQGNSA. Trimming pared 2 bases from V and 0 bases from J, leaving 4 bases between. This CDR3 is built from 13 residues. The CDR3 protein is CASSLSHQETQYF. In DNA form, the CDR3 reads TGTGCCAGCAGCTTATCCCACCAAGAGACCCAGTACTTC.

This clonotype was seen ten or more times. The V gene is TRBV2, the J gene TRBJ1-5, with 7 bases lining up with TRBD1. The length of the CDR3 is 15 residues. V lost 10 bases, J lost 1 base, and 10 bases stayed unmatched. The germline CDR1 and CDR2 sequences are SNHLY and FYNNEI. The CDR3 loop reads CATQQGLGSNQPQHF. The CDR3 nucleotides read TGTGCCACCCAACAGGGGCTAGGGAGCAATCAGCCCCAGCATTTT.

This clonotype was counted many times. V gene TRBV6-1 combines with J gene TRBJ1-5, with 8 bases lining up with TRBD1. Germline V gene sequence: CDR1 MNHNS, CDR2 SASEGT. Trimming at V came to 6 bases and at J to 6 bases, leaving 4 bases not matched to a gene. There are 13 residues in the CDR3. The CDR3 loop is CASRDRDGQPQHF. CDR3 DNA sequence: TGTGCCAGCAGGGACAGGGACGGTCAGCCCCAGCATTTT.

This clonotype was recorded at least ten times. V and J are TRBV20-1 and TRBJ1-1; D is undetermined. The CDR3 runs to 17 residues. Germline V gives CDR1 DFQATT, CDR2 SNEGSKA (reference sequence). Trimming left V 5 bases short and J 0 bases short, with 22 bases between. The CDR3 loop reads CSAPPSADPKMNTEAFF. Written as DNA, the CDR3 is TGCAGTGCTCCCCCGTCGGCCGACCCCAAGATGAACACTGAAGCTTTCTTT.

In this sample, this clonotype turned up many times. The J gene is TRBJ1-4, the V gene TRBV12-3 or TRBV12-4; D remains ambiguous. The CDR3 spans 12 residues. Trimming removed 3 bases from V and 4 bases from J, with 3 bases in between. CDR3 in DNA: TGTGCCAGCAGTTTTCTTAATGAAAAACTGTTTTTT. It is translated as CASSFLNEKLFF.

The chain recombines TRBV12-3 or TRBV12-4 with TRBJ1-1, with no clear D. The CDR3 has 13 residues. Trimming left V 6 bases short and J 5 bases short, with 13 bases between. The CDR3 region has the DNA TGTGCCAGCAGGTGGGCGCTGAGGACTGAAGCTTTCTTT. It yields the protein CASRWALRTEAFF.

The table lists this clonotype with many counts. The V call is TRBV6-1, the J call TRBJ2-7; 9 bases map to TRBD1. The germline V gene encodes CDR1 MNHNS and CDR2 SASEGT. After removal of 5 bases from V and 2 bases from J, the junction contained 10 bases not matched to a gene. The CDR3 covers 16 residues. The CDR3 loop is CASSRLPGQGTYEQYF. DNA for the CDR3: TGTGCCAGCAGTCGCCTCCCGGGACAGGGAACCTACGAGCAGTACTTC.

J is TRBJ1-4 and V is TRBV18; D is uncertain. Deletions cut 2 bases from V and 12 bases from J, with 16 bases between. CDR1 is KGHSH, CDR2 LQKENI, per germline. The CDR3 runs 14 residues. CDR3 protein: CASSPTRTRGELFF. Written as DNA, the CDR3 is TGTGCCAGCTCACCAACCAGGACCCGCGGTGAACTGTTTTTT.

The chain couples TRBV7-9 to TRBJ2-7; D is possibly TRBD1 (6 bases). CDR3 size: 14 residues. V was trimmed by 0 bases and J by 3 bases, leaving 9 bases between them. Germline loops: CDR1 SEHNR, CDR2 FQNEAQ (reference sequence). The DNA of the CDR3 is TGTGCCAGCAGCTTAGCGGGGGCAGTCTACGAGCAGTACTTC. Translation: CASSLAGAVYEQYF.